This T cell receptor (beta chain) emerged from a study of blood T cell repertoires in COVID-19. Authors' analysis steps: For nucleated cells, counts were estimated from reference gene primer amplification. Data came from immunoSEQ multiplex PCR; TCRdb stores just in-frame clones and leaves some out. V, J and clone size derive from that table, while D and trimming were established from the DNA sequence. The data hold a few hundred thousand clones, with over 75% observed a single time. This CDR3 has 10 residues. V was cut by 5 bases and J by 9 bases, with 8 bases left in between. Germline V gene data show CDR1 as DFQATT and CDR2 as SNEGSKA (reference sequence). This clone was observed a single time. This study enrolled people aged about 18 to 95 from approximately 24 US geographic areas. Participants had their cohort set by participant-reported clinical history.

This chain connects TRBV20-1 to TRBJ1-5; D remains unclear. The sequencing sample was made of PBMCs or T cells enriched from blood (not recorded which). This TCR was recovered from a man aged 30 to 39 who had recovered from COVID-19. The chain's CDR3 is CSAGPTPQHF. CDR3 coding DNA: TGCAGTGCTGGGCCTACGCCCCAGCATTTT.